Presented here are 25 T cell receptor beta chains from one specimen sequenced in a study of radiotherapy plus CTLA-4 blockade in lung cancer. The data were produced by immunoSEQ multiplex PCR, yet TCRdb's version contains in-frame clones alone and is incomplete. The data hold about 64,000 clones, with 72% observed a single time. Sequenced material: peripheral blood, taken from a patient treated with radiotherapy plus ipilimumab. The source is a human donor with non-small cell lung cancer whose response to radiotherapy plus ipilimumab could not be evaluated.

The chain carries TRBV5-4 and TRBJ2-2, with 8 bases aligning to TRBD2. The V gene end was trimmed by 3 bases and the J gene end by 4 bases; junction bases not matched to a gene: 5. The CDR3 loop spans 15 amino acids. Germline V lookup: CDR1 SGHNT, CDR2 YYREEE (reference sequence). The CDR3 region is CASSSRGAGTGELFF. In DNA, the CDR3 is TGTGCCAGCAGCTCGCGGGGGGCGGGCACCGGGGAGCTGTTTTTT.

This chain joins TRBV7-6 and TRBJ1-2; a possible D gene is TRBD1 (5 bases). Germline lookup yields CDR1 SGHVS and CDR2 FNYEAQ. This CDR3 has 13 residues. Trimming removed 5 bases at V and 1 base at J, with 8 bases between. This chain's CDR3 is CASSKDNNYGYTF. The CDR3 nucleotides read TGTGCCAGCAGCAAGGACAATAACTATGGCTACACCTTC.

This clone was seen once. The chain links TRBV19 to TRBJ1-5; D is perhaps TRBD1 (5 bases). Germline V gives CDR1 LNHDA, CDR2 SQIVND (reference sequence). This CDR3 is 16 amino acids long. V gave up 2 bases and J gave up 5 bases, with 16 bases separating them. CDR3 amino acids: CASSILRQGLDQPQHF. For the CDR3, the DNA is TGTGCCAGTAGTATACTGAGGCAGGGCCTCGATCAGCCCCAGCATTTT.

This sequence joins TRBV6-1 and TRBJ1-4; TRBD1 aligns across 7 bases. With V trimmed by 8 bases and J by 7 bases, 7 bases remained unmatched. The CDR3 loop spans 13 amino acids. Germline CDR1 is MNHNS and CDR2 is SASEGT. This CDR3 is CASFPDRSEKLFF. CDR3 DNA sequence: TGTGCCAGCTTTCCGGACAGGAGTGAAAAACTGTTTTTT.

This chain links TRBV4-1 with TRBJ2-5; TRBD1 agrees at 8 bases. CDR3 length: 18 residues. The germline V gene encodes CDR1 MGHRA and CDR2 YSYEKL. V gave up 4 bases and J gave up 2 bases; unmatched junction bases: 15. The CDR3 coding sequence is TGCGCCAGCAGCCTTCACCCCCTTACAAGGACAGGGCAAGAGACCCAGTACTTC. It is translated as CASSLHPLTRTGQETQYF.

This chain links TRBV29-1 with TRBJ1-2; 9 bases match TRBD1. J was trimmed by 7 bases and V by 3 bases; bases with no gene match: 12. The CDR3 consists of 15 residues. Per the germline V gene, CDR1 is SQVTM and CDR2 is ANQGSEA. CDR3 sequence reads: CSVDHQVGTGTGYTF. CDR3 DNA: TGCAGCGTTGACCACCAGGTCGGGACAGGGACTGGCTACACCTTC.

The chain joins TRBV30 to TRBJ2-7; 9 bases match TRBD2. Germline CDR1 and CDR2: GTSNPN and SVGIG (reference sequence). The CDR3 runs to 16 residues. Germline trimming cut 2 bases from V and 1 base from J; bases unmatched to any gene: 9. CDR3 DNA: TGTGCCTGGAGTATACTAGCGGGTAAACGATCCTACGAGCAGTACTTC. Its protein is CAWSILAGKRSYEQYF.

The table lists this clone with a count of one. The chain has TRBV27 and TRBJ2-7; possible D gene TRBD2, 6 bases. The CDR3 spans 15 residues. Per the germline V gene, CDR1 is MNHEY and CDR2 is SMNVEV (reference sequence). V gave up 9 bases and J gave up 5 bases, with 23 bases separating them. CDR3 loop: CASRSTRTTPNEQYF. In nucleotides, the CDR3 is TGTGCCAGTAGATCTACCCGGACTACCCCCAACGAGCAGTACTTC.

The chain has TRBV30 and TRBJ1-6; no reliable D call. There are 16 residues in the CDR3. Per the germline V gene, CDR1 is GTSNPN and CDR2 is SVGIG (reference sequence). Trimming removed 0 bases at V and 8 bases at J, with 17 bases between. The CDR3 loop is CAWSVAGGSSYSPLHF. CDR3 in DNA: TGTGCCTGGAGTGTAGCGGGCGGCAGTTCTTATTCACCCCTCCACTTT.

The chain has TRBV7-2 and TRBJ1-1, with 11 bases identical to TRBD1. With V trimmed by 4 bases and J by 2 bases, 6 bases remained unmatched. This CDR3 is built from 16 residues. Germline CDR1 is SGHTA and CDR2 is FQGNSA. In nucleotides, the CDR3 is TGTGCCAGCAGCTCCCGGGGGACAGGGGGTAACACTGAAGCTTTCTTT. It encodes CASSSRGTGGNTEAFF.

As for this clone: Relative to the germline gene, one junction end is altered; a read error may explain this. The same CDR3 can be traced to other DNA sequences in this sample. This chain's CDR3 is CASSSLHGAGETQYF. In DNA form, the CDR3 reads TGTGCCAGCAGCTCTCTACATGGAGCGGGAGAGACCCAATACTTC. The genes are TRBV5-6 and TRBJ2-5; 8 bases line up with TRBD2. Germline CDR1 and CDR2: SGHDT and YYEEEE. The CDR3 contains 15 residues.

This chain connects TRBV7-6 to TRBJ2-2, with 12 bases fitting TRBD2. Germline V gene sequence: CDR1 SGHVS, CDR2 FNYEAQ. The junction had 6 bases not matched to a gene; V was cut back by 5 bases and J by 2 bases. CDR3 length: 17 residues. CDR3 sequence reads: CASSDRTSGANTGELFF. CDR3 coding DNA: TGTGCCAGCAGCGACCGGACTAGCGGGGCCAACACCGGGGAGCTGTTTTTT.

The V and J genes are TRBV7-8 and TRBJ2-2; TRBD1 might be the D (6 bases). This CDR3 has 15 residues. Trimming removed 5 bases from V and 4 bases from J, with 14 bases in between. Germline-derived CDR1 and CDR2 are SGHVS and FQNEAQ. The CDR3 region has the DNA TGTGCCAGCAGCCAATGGACAGAAATCACCGGGGAGCTGTTTTTT. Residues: CASSQWTEITGELFF.

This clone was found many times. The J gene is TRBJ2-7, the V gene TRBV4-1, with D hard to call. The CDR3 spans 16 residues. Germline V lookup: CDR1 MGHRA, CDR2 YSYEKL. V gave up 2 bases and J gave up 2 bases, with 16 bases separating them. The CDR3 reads CASSQHAGSNTYEQYF. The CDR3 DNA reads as TGCGCCAGCAGCCAACACGCCGGGTCTAATACCTACGAGCAGTACTTC.

The CDR3 region is CASSFHREGYGYTF. The CDR3 DNA follows: TGTGCCAGCAGCTTTCACAGGGAAGGCTATGGCTACACCTTC. The gene calls are TRBV7-2 and TRBJ1-2; D possibly corresponds to TRBD1 (6 bases). V was clipped by 3 bases and J by 4 bases, with 12 bases between them. This CDR3 comprises 14 residues. CDR1 and CDR2 from the germline V gene are SGHTA and FQGNSA.

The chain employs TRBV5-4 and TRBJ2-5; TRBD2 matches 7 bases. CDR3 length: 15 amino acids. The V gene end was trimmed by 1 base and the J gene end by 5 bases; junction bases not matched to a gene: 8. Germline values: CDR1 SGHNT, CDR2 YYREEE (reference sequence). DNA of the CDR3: TGTGCCAGCAGCTTGTACGGGGGGAGTTCGGAGACCCAGTACTTC. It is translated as CASSLYGGSSETQYF.

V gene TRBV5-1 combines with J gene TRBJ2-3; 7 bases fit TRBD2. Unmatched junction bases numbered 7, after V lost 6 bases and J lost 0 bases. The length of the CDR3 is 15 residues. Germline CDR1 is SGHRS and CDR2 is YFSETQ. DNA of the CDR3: TGCGCCAGCAACTGGGAGGGGCCTAGCACAGATACGCAGTATTTT. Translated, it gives CASNWEGPSTDTQYF. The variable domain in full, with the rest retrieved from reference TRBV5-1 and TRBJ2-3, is KAGVTQTPRYLIKTRGQQVTLSCSPISGHRSVSWYQQTPGQGLQFLFEYFSETQRNKGNFPGRFSGRQFSNSRSEMNVSTLELGDSALYLCASNWEGPSTDTQYFGPGTRLTVL.

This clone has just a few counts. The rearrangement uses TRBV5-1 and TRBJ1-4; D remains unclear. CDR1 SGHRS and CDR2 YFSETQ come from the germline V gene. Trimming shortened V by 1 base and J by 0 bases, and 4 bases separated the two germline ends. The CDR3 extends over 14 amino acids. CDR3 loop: CASSLFSTNEKLFF. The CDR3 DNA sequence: TGCGCCAGCAGCTTGTTCTCAACTAATGAAAAACTGTTTTTT.

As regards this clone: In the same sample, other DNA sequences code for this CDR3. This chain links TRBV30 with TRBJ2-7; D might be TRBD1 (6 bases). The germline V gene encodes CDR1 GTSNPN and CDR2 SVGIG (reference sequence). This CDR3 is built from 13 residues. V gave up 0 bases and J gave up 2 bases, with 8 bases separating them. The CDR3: CAWSVRDTYEQYF. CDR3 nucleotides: TGTGCCTGGAGTGTACGGGACACCTACGAGCAGTACTTC.

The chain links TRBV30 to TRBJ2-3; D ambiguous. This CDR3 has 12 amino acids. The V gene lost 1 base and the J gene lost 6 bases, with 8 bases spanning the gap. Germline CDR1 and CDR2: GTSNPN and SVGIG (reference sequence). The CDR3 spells CAWSGSSDTQYF. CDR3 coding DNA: TGTGCCTGGAGTGGGAGTTCGGATACGCAGTATTTT.

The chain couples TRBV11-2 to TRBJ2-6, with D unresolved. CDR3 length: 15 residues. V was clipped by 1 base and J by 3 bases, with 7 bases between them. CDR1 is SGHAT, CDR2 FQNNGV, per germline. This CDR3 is CASSLVQYGANVLTF. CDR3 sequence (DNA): TGTGCCAGCAGCTTAGTCCAGTATGGGGCCAACGTCCTGACTTTC.

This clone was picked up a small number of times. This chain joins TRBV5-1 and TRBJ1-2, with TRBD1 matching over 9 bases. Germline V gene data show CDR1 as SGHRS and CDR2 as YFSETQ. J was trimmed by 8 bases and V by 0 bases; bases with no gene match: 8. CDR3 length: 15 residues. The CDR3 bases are TGCGCCAGCAGCTTGGACTGGACAGGGGAGAGCGGCTACACCTTC. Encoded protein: CASSLDWTGESGYTF.

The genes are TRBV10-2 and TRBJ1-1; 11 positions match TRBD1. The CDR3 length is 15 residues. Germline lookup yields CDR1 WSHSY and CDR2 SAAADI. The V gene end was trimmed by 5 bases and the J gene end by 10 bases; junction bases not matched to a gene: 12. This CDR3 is CASSSAGTGGFGAFF. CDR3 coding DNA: TGCGCCAGCAGTTCCGCAGGGACAGGGGGTTTTGGAGCTTTCTTT.

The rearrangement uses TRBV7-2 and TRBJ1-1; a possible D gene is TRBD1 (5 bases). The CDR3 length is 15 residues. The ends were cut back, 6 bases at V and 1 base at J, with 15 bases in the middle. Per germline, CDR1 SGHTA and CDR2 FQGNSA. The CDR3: CASRLSGLRNTEAFF. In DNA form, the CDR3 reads TGTGCCAGCAGGCTCTCGGGACTCCGGAACACTGAAGCTTTCTTT.

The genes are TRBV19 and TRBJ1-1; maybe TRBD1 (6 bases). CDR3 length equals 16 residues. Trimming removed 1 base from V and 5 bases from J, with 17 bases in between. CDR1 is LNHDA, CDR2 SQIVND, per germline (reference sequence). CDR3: CASSIGVRVRGTEAFF. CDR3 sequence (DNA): TGTGCCAGTAGTATAGGGGTAAGGGTAAGGGGGACTGAAGCTTTCTTT.